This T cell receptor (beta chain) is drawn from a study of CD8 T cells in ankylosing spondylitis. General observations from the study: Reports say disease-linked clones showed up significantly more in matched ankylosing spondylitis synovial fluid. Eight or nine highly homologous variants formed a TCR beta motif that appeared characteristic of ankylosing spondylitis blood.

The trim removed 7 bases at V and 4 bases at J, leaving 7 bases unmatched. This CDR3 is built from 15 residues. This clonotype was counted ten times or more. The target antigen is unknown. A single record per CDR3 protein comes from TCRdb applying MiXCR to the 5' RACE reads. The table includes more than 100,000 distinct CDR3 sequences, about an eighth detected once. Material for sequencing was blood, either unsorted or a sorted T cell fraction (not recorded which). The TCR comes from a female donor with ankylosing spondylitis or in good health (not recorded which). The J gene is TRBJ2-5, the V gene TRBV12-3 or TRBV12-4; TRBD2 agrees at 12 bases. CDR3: CASTPTSGSTETQYF. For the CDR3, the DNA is TGTGCCAGCACCCCGACTAGCGGGAGCACAGAGACCCAGTACTTC.